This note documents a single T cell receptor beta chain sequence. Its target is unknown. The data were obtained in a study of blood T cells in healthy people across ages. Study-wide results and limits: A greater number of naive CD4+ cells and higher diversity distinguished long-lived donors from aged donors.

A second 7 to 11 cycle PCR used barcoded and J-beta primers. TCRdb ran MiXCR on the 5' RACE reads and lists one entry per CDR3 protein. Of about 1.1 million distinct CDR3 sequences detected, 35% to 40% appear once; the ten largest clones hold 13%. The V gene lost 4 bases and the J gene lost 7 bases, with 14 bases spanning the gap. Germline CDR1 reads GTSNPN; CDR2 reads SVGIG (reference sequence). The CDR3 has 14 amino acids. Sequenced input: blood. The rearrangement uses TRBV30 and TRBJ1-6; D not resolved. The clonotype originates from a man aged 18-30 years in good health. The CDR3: CAWTVDLSNSPLHF. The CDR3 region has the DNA TGTGCCTGGACGGTCGACCTGAGCAATTCACCCCTCCACTTT. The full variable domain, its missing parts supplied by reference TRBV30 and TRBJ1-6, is SQTIHQWPATLVQPVGSPLSLECTVEGTSNPNLYWYRQAAGRGLQLLFYSVGIGQISSEVPQNLSASRPQDRQFILSSKKLLLSDSGFYLCAWTVDLSNSPLHFGNGTRLTVT.